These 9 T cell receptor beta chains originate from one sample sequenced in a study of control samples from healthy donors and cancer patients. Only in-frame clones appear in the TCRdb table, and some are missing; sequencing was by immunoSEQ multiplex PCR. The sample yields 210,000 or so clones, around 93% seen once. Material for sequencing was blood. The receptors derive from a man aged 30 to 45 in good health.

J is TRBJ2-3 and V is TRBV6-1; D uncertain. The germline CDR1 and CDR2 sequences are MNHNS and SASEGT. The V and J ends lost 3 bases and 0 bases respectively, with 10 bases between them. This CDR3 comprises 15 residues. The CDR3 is CASSEWAHSTDTQYF. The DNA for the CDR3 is TGTGCCAGCAGTGAGTGGGCCCATAGCACAGATACGCAGTATTTT.

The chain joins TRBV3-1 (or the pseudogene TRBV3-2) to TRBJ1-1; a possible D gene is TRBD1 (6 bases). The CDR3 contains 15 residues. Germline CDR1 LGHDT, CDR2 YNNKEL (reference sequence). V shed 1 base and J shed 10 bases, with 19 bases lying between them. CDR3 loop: CASSQGESGGAGAFF. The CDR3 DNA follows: TGTGCCAGCAGCCAAGGGGAATCCGGGGGCGCGGGAGCTTTCTTT.

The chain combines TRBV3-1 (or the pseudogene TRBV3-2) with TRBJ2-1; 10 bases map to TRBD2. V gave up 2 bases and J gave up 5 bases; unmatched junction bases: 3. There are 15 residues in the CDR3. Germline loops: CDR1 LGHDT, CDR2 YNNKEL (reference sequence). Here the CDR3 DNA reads TGTGCCAGCAGCCAATGGCTAGCGGGGGACAATGAGCAGTTCTTC. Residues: CASSQWLAGDNEQFF.

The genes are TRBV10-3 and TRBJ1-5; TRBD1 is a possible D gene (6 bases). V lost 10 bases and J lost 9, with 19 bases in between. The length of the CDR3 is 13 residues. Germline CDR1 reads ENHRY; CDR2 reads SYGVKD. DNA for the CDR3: TGTGCCACCGCTATGGGGGGCGGTTCGCCCCAGCATTTT. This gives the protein CATAMGGGSPQHF.

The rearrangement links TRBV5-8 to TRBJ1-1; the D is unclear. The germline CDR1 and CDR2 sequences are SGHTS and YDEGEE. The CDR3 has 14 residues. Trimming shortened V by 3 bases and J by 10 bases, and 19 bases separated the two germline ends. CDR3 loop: CASSSKATRARAFF. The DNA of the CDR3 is TGTGCCAGCAGCTCGAAAGCAACCCGGGCCAGAGCTTTCTTT.

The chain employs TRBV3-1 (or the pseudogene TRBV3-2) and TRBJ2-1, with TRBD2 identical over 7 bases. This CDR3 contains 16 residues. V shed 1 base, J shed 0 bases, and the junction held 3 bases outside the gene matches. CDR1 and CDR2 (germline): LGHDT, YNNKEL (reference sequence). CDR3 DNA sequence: TGTGCCAGCAGCCAAGGGCGGGGGAGCTCCTACAATGAGCAGTTCTTC. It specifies CASSQGRGSSYNEQFF.

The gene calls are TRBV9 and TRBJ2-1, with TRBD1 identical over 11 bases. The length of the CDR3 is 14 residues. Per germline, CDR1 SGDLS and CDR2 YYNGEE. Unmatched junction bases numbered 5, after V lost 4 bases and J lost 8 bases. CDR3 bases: TGTGCCAGCAGCCCTTGGACAGGGGGCGATGAGCAGTTCTTC. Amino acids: CASSPWTGGDEQFF.

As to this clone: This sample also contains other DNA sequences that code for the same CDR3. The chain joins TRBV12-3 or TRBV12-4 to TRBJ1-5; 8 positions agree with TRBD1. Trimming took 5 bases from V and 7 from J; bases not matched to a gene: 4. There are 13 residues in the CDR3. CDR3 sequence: CASSRQGRQPQHF. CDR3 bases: TGTGCCAGCAGTCGACAGGGGAGGCAGCCCCAGCATTTT.

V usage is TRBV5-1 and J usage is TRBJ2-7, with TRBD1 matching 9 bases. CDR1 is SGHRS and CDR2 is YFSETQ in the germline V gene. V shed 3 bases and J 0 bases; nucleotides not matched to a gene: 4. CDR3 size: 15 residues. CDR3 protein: CASSYGQGSSYEQYF. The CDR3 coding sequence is TGCGCCAGCAGCTACGGACAGGGGTCCTCCTACGAGCAGTACTTC.